This T cell receptor beta chain was recovered during a study of technical replicates of blood from a handful of donors. The table came from immunoSEQ multiplex PCR; TCRdb's copy has only in-frame clones and leaves some out. The data hold some 13,000 clones, with 85% to 95% observed a single time. J was trimmed by 10 bases and V by 6 bases; bases with no gene match: 8. The CDR3 runs to 15 residues. Germline assignment: CDR1 LGHNT and CDR2 FRNRAP. This TCR was sampled from a human donor in good health. This chain uses TRBV12-5 with TRBJ2-1, with TRBD2 matching over 14 bases. Sequenced material: PBMCs. The DNA for the CDR3 is TGTGCTAGTGGCCCGGGGACTAGCGGGAGTTTCGAGCAGTTCTTC. It yields the protein CASGPGTSGSFEQFF.